The 13 T cell receptor beta chains listed next were all sequenced from one sample in a study of glioma-infiltrating T cells. TCR alpha and beta CDR3 regions were amplified from RNA using iRepertoire nested multiplex PCR. TCRdb passed the multiplex PCR reads through MiXCR, listing each CDR3 protein once. The sample contains over 70,000 distinct CDR3 sequences, under 30% of which appear only once. The sequencing sample was made of glioma tissue, nonneoplastic brain tissue, or PBMCs (not recorded which). These receptors were collected from a human donor with low-grade glioma or glioblastoma, undergoing nonglioma brain surgery, or in good health (not recorded which).

This clonotype has just a few counts. The rearrangement uses TRBV19 and TRBJ1-5; 8 nucleotides align to TRBD1. The trim removed 10 bases at V and 2 bases at J, leaving 10 bases unmatched. Germline CDR1 is LNHDA and CDR2 is SQIVND (reference sequence). The CDR3 loop spans 15 amino acids. The CDR3 sequence is CATRQQTGGNQPQHF. The CDR3 bases are TGTGCCACCCGGCAACAGACAGGGGGCAATCAGCCCCAGCATTTT.

This clonotype was seen at least ten times. The chain couples TRBV27 to TRBJ2-7, with 7 bases aligning to TRBD1. Looked up from germline, CDR1 is MNHEY and CDR2 is SMNVEV (reference sequence). This CDR3 has 12 residues. V shed 6 bases and J 6 bases; nucleotides not matched to a gene: 5. The DNA for the CDR3 is TGTGCCAGCAGGACAGGGTACGGCGAGCAGTACTTC. Its translation: CASRTGYGEQYF.

This clonotype was seen many times. The V call is TRBV28, the J call TRBJ2-7, with D uncertain. This CDR3 is 12 amino acids long. Germline assignment: CDR1 MDHEN and CDR2 SYDVKM. Trimming removed 5 bases from V and 4 bases from J, with 9 bases in between. The CDR3 reads CASSAGRYEQYF. In DNA form, the CDR3 reads TGTGCCAGCAGTGCCGGGCGTTACGAGCAGTACTTC. The full variable domain, completed using reference TRBV28 and TRBJ2-7, is DVKVTQSSRYLVKRTGEKVFLECVQDMDHENMFWYRQDPGLGLRLIYFSYDVKMKEKGDIPEGYSVSREKKERFSLILESASTNQTSMYLCASSAGRYEQYFGPGTRLTVT.

The V and J genes are TRBV2 and TRBJ1-1, with D unresolved. Trimming pared 2 bases from V and 6 bases from J, leaving 13 bases between. CDR3 length equals 14 residues. Germline CDR1 is SNHLY and CDR2 is FYNNEI. CDR3 in amino acids: CASSELKGLAEAFF. The CDR3 bases are TGTGCCAGCAGTGAATTGAAGGGTCTGGCTGAAGCTTTCTTT.

This clonotype appeared once. The rearrangement joins TRBV30 to TRBJ1-2; no reliable D call. V gave up 1 base and J gave up 3 bases, with 6 bases separating them. The CDR3 is made up of 12 amino acids. Germline lookup yields CDR1 GTSNPN and CDR2 SVGIG (reference sequence). The DNA of the CDR3 is TGTGCCTGGAGTGGTGGGGACTATGGCTACACCTTC. Encoded protein: CAWSGGDYGYTF.

This clonotype appeared many times. The rearrangement joins TRBV7-9 to TRBJ2-5; possible D gene TRBD1, 6 bases. V was trimmed by 2 bases and J by 5 bases, leaving 12 bases between them. The CDR3 contains 14 residues. Germline CDR1 SEHNR, CDR2 FQNEAQ (reference sequence). The CDR3 DNA reads as TGTGCCAGCAGCTTACTCGACAGGACCGAGACCCAGTACTTC. This sequence encodes CASSLLDRTETQYF.

Of note for this clonotype: A much larger clonotype is one base distant, so this may be a read error. This chain links TRBV4-1 with TRBJ2-1, with a possible D match to TRBD2 (7 bases). The CDR3 is 15 amino acids. Germline CDR1 reads MGHRA; CDR2 reads YSYEKL. This CDR3 reads CASSQEGGRGNERFF. As DNA, the CDR3 is TGCGCCAGCAGCCAAGAAGGGGGGAGGGGAAATGAGCGGTTCTTC.

In its sample, this clonotype was seen many times. V gene TRBV12-3 or TRBV12-4 combines with J gene TRBJ1-5; 7 nucleotides line up with TRBD1. The CDR3 consists of 15 residues. Trimming took 5 bases from V and 6 from J; bases not matched to a gene: 10. The CDR3 DNA reads TGTGCCAGCAGTGGAATCCCGGGACAGAGTCAGCCCCAGCATTTT. It codes for CASSGIPGQSQPQHF.

This clonotype was seen ten or more times. The V and J genes are TRBV20-1 and TRBJ2-7, with 9 bases that match TRBD2. CDR3 length: 13 amino acids. Losses at the gene ends were 3 bases for V and 4 bases for J; bases not matched to a gene: 4. The V gene's germline CDR1 is DFQATT and CDR2 SNEGSKA (reference sequence). The CDR3, as DNA: TGCAGTGCTAGCCCTAGCGGGAAATACGAGCAGTACTTC. Residues: CSASPSGKYEQYF.

This clonotype occurred a few times. The chain has TRBV18 and TRBJ2-6; D is uncertain. CDR1 and CDR2 (germline): KGHSH, LQKENI. The CDR3 runs to 17 residues. Trimming stripped 4 bases from V and 2 bases from J, with 15 bases between. Here the CDR3 reads CASSRTAVITGANVLTF. In DNA form, the CDR3 reads TGTGCCAGCTCACGAACAGCAGTAATTACTGGGGCCAACGTCCTGACTTTC.

This clonotype was seen at least ten times. The V gene is TRBV7-2, the J gene TRBJ2-5; no firm D call. Looked up from germline, CDR1 is SGHTA and CDR2 is FQGNSA. The CDR3 consists of 15 residues. Trimming pared 5 bases from V and 5 bases from J, leaving 18 bases between. The CDR3 bases are TGTGCCAGCAGCCGATCAGCCCTGGCAGCGGAGACCCAGTACTTC. The encoded protein is CASSRSALAAETQYF.

This clonotype has at least ten counts. V gene TRBV27 combines with J gene TRBJ1-5, with D hard to call. The CDR3 totals 13 residues. Per germline, CDR1 MNHEY and CDR2 SMNVEV (reference sequence). V lost 5 bases and J 6 bases, leaving 11 bases between the germline ends. CDR3: CASSRNVGQPQHF. The DNA for the CDR3 is TGTGCCAGCAGTCGGAACGTCGGTCAGCCCCAGCATTTT.

This clonotype was observed many times. The chain has TRBV6-2 or TRBV6-3 and TRBJ2-7, with 8 bases matching TRBD1. The germline V gene has CDR1 MNHEY and CDR2 SVGEGT. V shed 6 bases and J 7 bases; nucleotides not matched to a gene: 17. The CDR3 runs 16 residues. The CDR3 nucleotides are TGTGCCAGCAGCCGATCCCGGGACAGGCCCCCATATGAGCAGTACTTC. As protein: CASSRSRDRPPYEQYF.